The rows below give T cell receptor beta chains drawn from one sample of a study of T cell repertoires in ileal Crohn's disease. Profiled with immunoSEQ multiplex PCR; TCRdb holds only in-frame clones, not every one. The sample carries approximately 12,000 clones, around two thirds recorded once. Sequenced sample: ileal tissue. These receptors were taken from an adult with Crohn's disease. Each CDR3 is given with its conserved first and last residue. Fields, in order: CDR3 protein, CDR3 DNA, CDR3 length, clone size, V gene, D gene, J gene. The D gene is left open where the match is weak. Expanded clones are given a class, and other clones once, few, many or no size at all.

CDR3 protein: CASSLRKGDTQYF
CDR3 DNA: TGTGCCAGCAGTCTACGTAAGGGGGATACGCAGTATTTT
CDR3 length: 13
clone size: .
V gene: TRBV27
D gene: .
J gene: TRBJ2-3

CDR3 protein: CASSASGTGYTGELFF
CDR3 DNA: TGTGCCAGCAGTGCCTCCGGGACAGGTTACACCGGGGAGCTGTTTTTT
CDR3 length: 16
clone size: medium-sized
V gene: TRBV25-1
D gene: TRBD1
J gene: TRBJ2-2

CDR3 protein: CASTHTSGGSYEQYF
CDR3 DNA: TGTGCCAGCACCCATACTAGCGGGGGGTCCTACGAGCAGTACTTC
CDR3 length: 15
clone size: .
V gene: TRBV28
D gene: TRBD2
J gene: TRBJ2-7

CDR3 protein: CASSRDNNYGYTF
CDR3 DNA: TGTGCCAGCAGCCGGGACAATAACTATGGCTACACCTTC
CDR3 length: 13
clone size: .
V gene: TRBV28
D gene: .
J gene: TRBJ1-2

CDR3 protein: CASSPPGGAVQKQFF
CDR3 DNA: TGTGCCAGCAGCCCGCCTGGGGGGGCCGTCCAAAAGCAGTTCTTC
CDR3 length: 15
clone size: few
V gene: TRBV27
D gene: .
J gene: TRBJ2-1

CDR3 protein: CSVEDSGLLSSYNEQFF
CDR3 DNA: TGCAGCGTTGAAGATTCCGGACTTCTGAGCTCCTACAATGAGCAGTTCTTC
CDR3 length: 17
clone size: .
V gene: TRBV29-1
D gene: .
J gene: TRBJ2-1

CDR3 protein: CASSPRGANYGYTF
CDR3 DNA: TGTGCCAGCAGTCCCCGGGGGGCTAACTATGGCTACACCTTC
CDR3 length: 14
clone size: .
V gene: TRBV27
D gene: .
J gene: TRBJ1-2

CDR3 protein: CAMGQLNYGYTF
CDR3 DNA: TGTGCCATGGGACAGCTGAACTATGGCTACACCTTC
CDR3 length: 12
clone size: few
V gene: TRBV6-1
D gene: TRBD1
J gene: TRBJ1-2

CDR3 protein: CASSSGGASGEQFF
CDR3 DNA: TGTGCCAGCAGTTCCGGGGGGGCCTCGGGTGAGCAGTTCTTC
CDR3 length: 14
clone size: .
V gene: TRBV28
D gene: TRBD2
J gene: TRBJ2-1

CDR3 protein: CASSFGVGGNTGELFF
CDR3 DNA: TGTGCCAGCAGCTTTGGTGTCGGGGGGAACACCGGGGAGCTGTTTTTT
CDR3 length: 16
clone size: .
V gene: TRBV11-1
D gene: .
J gene: TRBJ2-2

CDR3 protein: CATSERGSGSNQPQHF
CDR3 DNA: TGTGCCACCAGCGAGCGGGGGAGTGGGAGCAATCAGCCCCAGCATTTT
CDR3 length: 16
clone size: few
V gene: TRBV15
D gene: .
J gene: TRBJ1-5

CDR3 protein: CASSQTSGGHNEQFF
CDR3 DNA: TGTGCCAGCAGCCAGACTAGCGGGGGCCACAATGAGCAGTTCTTC
CDR3 length: 15
clone size: .
V gene: TRBV6-5
D gene: TRBD2
J gene: TRBJ2-1

CDR3 protein: CASSQRSGTDSYGYTF
CDR3 DNA: TGCGCCAGCAGCCAGCGATCAGGAACAGACAGTTATGGCTACACCTTC
CDR3 length: 16
clone size: .
V gene: TRBV4-1
D gene: .
J gene: TRBJ1-2

CDR3 protein: CASSFASGVYEQYF
CDR3 DNA: TGTGCCAGCAGCTTCGCAAGCGGTGTCTACGAGCAGTACTTC
CDR3 length: 14
clone size: .
V gene: TRBV7-8
D gene: .
J gene: TRBJ2-7

CDR3 protein: CASSLYEGGSEAFF
CDR3 DNA: TGTGCCAGCAGTTTATACGAAGGGGGCTCAGAAGCTTTCTTT
CDR3 length: 14
clone size: .
V gene: TRBV7-7
D gene: TRBD1
J gene: TRBJ1-1

CDR3 protein: CASSSETGPNSPLHF
CDR3 DNA: TGTGCCAGCTCATCTGAAACAGGGCCTAATTCACCCCTCCACTTT
CDR3 length: 15
clone size: once
V gene: TRBV18
D gene: .
J gene: TRBJ1-6

CDR3 protein: CASSSGGGGPKNIQYF
CDR3 DNA: TGTGCCAGCAGCTCGGGAGGCGGGGGTCCTAAAAACATTCAGTACTTC
CDR3 length: 16
clone size: .
V gene: TRBV5-6
D gene: TRBD2
J gene: TRBJ2-4

CDR3 protein: CASRLAGWTTVNTEAFF
CDR3 DNA: TGTGCAAGTCGCTTAGCGGGGTGGACTACAGTGAACACTGAAGCTTTCTTT
CDR3 length: 17
clone size: .
V gene: TRBV12-2
D gene: .
J gene: TRBJ1-1

CDR3 protein: CASSLGAGLSSYNEQFF
CDR3 DNA: TGTGCCAGCAGCTTGGGAGCAGGGCTGAGCTCCTACAATGAGCAGTTCTTC
CDR3 length: 17
clone size: .
V gene: TRBV5-6
D gene: .
J gene: TRBJ2-1

CDR3 protein: CASSLASGIVTDTQYF
CDR3 DNA: TGCGCCAGCAGCTTGGCCTCAGGGATTGTCACAGATACGCAGTATTTT
CDR3 length: 16
clone size: few
V gene: TRBV5-1
D gene: .
J gene: TRBJ2-3

CDR3 protein: CASSPQAAGSNQPQHF
CDR3 DNA: TGTGCCAGCAGCCCACAGGCCGCAGGGAGCAATCAGCCCCAGCATTTT
CDR3 length: 16
clone size: few
V gene: TRBV7-8
D gene: .
J gene: TRBJ1-5

CDR3 protein: CASSRDPRSYNEQFF
CDR3 DNA: TGTGCCAGCAGCCGGGACCCCCGCTCCTACAATGAGCAGTTCTTC
CDR3 length: 15
clone size: .
V gene: TRBV28
D gene: .
J gene: TRBJ2-1

CDR3 protein: CASTRTSPGDEQFF
CDR3 DNA: TGTGCCAGCACCCGGACTAGCCCCGGGGATGAGCAGTTCTTC
CDR3 length: 14
clone size: .
V gene: TRBV2
D gene: TRBD2
J gene: TRBJ2-1

CDR3 protein: CASSFRGLGNEQFF
CDR3 DNA: TGTGCCAGCAGCTTTAGGGGATTGGGCAATGAGCAGTTCTTC
CDR3 length: 14
clone size: .
V gene: TRBV5-6
D gene: .
J gene: TRBJ2-1

CDR3 protein: CASSNGQKNTEAFF
CDR3 DNA: TGCGCCAGCAGCAACGGACAAAAGAACACTGAAGCTTTCTTT
CDR3 length: 14
clone size: few
V gene: TRBV5-1
D gene: .
J gene: TRBJ1-1

CDR3 protein: CASSSVDEQYF
CDR3 DNA: TGTGCCAGCAGTTCGGTGGACGAGCAGTACTTC
CDR3 length: 11
clone size: .
V gene: TRBV27
D gene: .
J gene: TRBJ2-7

CDR3 protein: CASSIIGERGGRQFF
CDR3 DNA: TGTGCCAGTAGTATTATCGGAGAGCGGGGGGGCCGACAGTTCTTC
CDR3 length: 15
clone size: .
V gene: TRBV19
D gene: TRBD2
J gene: TRBJ2-1

CDR3 protein: CSVAVAGTYNEQFF
CDR3 DNA: TGCAGCGTTGCGGTTGCGGGGACATACAATGAGCAGTTCTTC
CDR3 length: 14
clone size: .
V gene: TRBV29-1
D gene: .
J gene: TRBJ2-1

CDR3 protein: CASEDWTGINQPQHF
CDR3 DNA: TGTGCCAGTGAAGATTGGACAGGAATCAATCAGCCCCAGCATTTT
CDR3 length: 15
clone size: .
V gene: TRBV19
D gene: TRBD1
J gene: TRBJ1-5

CDR3 protein: CASSEAARNYGYTF
CDR3 DNA: TGTGCCAGCAGTGAAGCGGCCAGGAACTATGGCTACACCTTC
CDR3 length: 14
clone size: .
V gene: TRBV2
D gene: .
J gene: TRBJ1-2

CDR3 protein: CASITITDRKITEAFF
CDR3 DNA: TGTGCCAGCATTACAATCACGGACAGAAAAATCACTGAAGCTTTCTTT
CDR3 length: 16
clone size: few
V gene: TRBV6-4
D gene: .
J gene: TRBJ1-1

CDR3 protein: CASSSGPTYEQYF
CDR3 DNA: TGTGCCAGCAGTTCCGGCCCGACCTACGAGCAGTACTTC
CDR3 length: 13
clone size: .
V gene: TRBV6-1
D gene: .
J gene: TRBJ2-7

CDR3 protein: CSVDGTGLETQYF
CDR3 DNA: TGCAGCGTTGACGGGACAGGGCTGGAGACCCAGTACTTC
CDR3 length: 13
clone size: .
V gene: TRBV29-1
D gene: TRBD1
J gene: TRBJ2-5

CDR3 protein: CASSLSGYEQYF
CDR3 DNA: TGTGCCAGCAGCTTATCAGGCTACGAGCAGTACTTC
CDR3 length: 12
clone size: few
V gene: TRBV7-9
D gene: .
J gene: TRBJ2-7

CDR3 protein: CASSQGLMATQYF
CDR3 DNA: TGTGCCAGCAGTCAAGGCCTAATGGCGACCCAGTACTTC
CDR3 length: 13
clone size: .
V gene: TRBV2
D gene: .
J gene: TRBJ2-5

CDR3 protein: CASSLGVGTEAFF
CDR3 DNA: TGTGCCAGCAGCTTGGGGGTGGGCACTGAAGCTTTCTTT
CDR3 length: 13
clone size: .
V gene: TRBV7-2
D gene: .
J gene: TRBJ1-1

CDR3 protein: CASSASGGQPQHF
CDR3 DNA: TGCGCCAGCAGTGCCTCTGGAGGTCAGCCCCAGCATTTT
CDR3 length: 13
clone size: once
V gene: TRBV10-1
D gene: .
J gene: TRBJ1-5

CDR3 protein: CASSTQTGQETQYF
CDR3 DNA: TGCGCCAGCAGCACCCAGACAGGGCAAGAGACCCAGTACTTC
CDR3 length: 14
clone size: .
V gene: TRBV5-1
D gene: TRBD1
J gene: TRBJ2-5

CDR3 protein: CSEPGQGNQPQHF
CDR3 DNA: TGCAGCGAACCGGGACAGGGCAATCAGCCCCAGCATTTT
CDR3 length: 13
clone size: .
V gene: TRBV29-1
D gene: TRBD1
J gene: TRBJ1-5

CDR3 protein: CASSFSLPGGELFF
CDR3 DNA: TGTGCCAGCAGTTTCTCCCTTCCCGGAGGGGAGCTGTTTTTT
CDR3 length: 14
clone size: .
V gene: TRBV28
D gene: .
J gene: TRBJ2-2

CDR3 protein: CASSDRAGEQYF
CDR3 DNA: TGTGCCAGCAGTGACAGGGCGGGCGAGCAGTACTTC
CDR3 length: 12
clone size: once
V gene: TRBV2
D gene: .
J gene: TRBJ2-7

CDR3 protein: CASSPREGRNSPLHF
CDR3 DNA: TGTGCCAGCAGCCCCCGGGAGGGCAGGAATTCACCCCTCCACTTT
CDR3 length: 15
clone size: .
V gene: TRBV7-9
D gene: .
J gene: TRBJ1-6

CDR3 protein: CAISEGGTGISGNTIYF
CDR3 DNA: TGTGCCATCAGTGAGGGGGGAACAGGGATCTCTGGAAACACCATATATTTT
CDR3 length: 17
clone size: few
V gene: TRBV10-3
D gene: .
J gene: TRBJ1-3

CDR3 protein: CASSQDLSGNTIYF
CDR3 DNA: TGCGCCAGCAGCCAGGACCTAAGCGGAAACACCATATATTTT
CDR3 length: 14
clone size: few
V gene: TRBV4-1
D gene: .
J gene: TRBJ1-3

CDR3 protein: CASSPLAGGPSADTQYF
CDR3 DNA: TGTGCCAGCAGCCCCCTAGCGGGGGGGCCCTCAGCTGATACGCAGTATTTT
CDR3 length: 17
clone size: .
V gene: TRBV7-3
D gene: TRBD2
J gene: TRBJ2-3

CDR3 protein: CASSVGTGNGANVLTF
CDR3 DNA: TGCGCCAGCAGTGTAGGGACAGGGAATGGGGCCAACGTCCTGACTTTC
CDR3 length: 16
clone size: .
V gene: TRBV10-1
D gene: TRBD1
J gene: TRBJ2-6

CDR3 protein: CASSLHRDLNTEAFF
CDR3 DNA: TGTGCCAGCAGTTTACACCGGGACCTGAACACTGAAGCTTTCTTT
CDR3 length: 15
clone size: .
V gene: TRBV6-5
D gene: .
J gene: TRBJ1-1

CDR3 protein: CAILSLADNEQFF
CDR3 DNA: TGTGCCATCCTAAGTCTAGCGGACAATGAGCAGTTCTTC
CDR3 length: 13
clone size: .
V gene: TRBV2
D gene: TRBD2
J gene: TRBJ2-1

CDR3 protein: CASSVGGGSGYTF
CDR3 DNA: TGTGCCAGCAGCGTAGGGGGCGGGAGTGGCTACACCTTC
CDR3 length: 13
clone size: .
V gene: TRBV9
D gene: .
J gene: TRBJ1-2

CDR3 protein: CASSLVGTENTEAFF
CDR3 DNA: TGTGCCAGCAGCTTAGTAGGGACAGAGAACACTGAAGCTTTCTTT
CDR3 length: 15
clone size: .
V gene: TRBV7-6
D gene: TRBD1
J gene: TRBJ1-1

CDR3 protein: CASSEWVTGELFF
CDR3 DNA: TGTGCCAGCAGTGAATGGGTTACTGGGGAGCTGTTTTTT
CDR3 length: 13
clone size: .
V gene: TRBV2
D gene: .
J gene: TRBJ2-2

CDR3 protein: CATSRDSAGGLNEKLFF
CDR3 DNA: TGTGCCACCAGCAGAGATTCGGCGGGGGGGCTCAATGAAAAACTGTTTTTT
CDR3 length: 17
clone size: .
V gene: TRBV15
D gene: .
J gene: TRBJ1-4

CDR3 protein: CASSQAWDTRGGELFF
CDR3 DNA: TGTGCCAGCAGCCAAGCCTGGGACACCCGAGGGGGGGAGCTGTTTTTT
CDR3 length: 16
clone size: .
V gene: TRBV4-2
D gene: .
J gene: TRBJ2-2

CDR3 protein: CASSPQGSKGVGRRNEAFF
CDR3 DNA: TGTGCCAGCAGCCCACAGGGGAGTAAAGGAGTTGGGAGACGGAATGAAGCTTTCTTT
CDR3 length: 19
clone size: .
V gene: TRBV7-6
D gene: TRBD1
J gene: TRBJ1-1

CDR3 protein: CASSLGQGYQETQYF
CDR3 DNA: TGTGCCAGCAGCTTAGGGCAGGGGTACCAAGAGACCCAGTACTTC
CDR3 length: 15
clone size: .
V gene: TRBV7-9
D gene: .
J gene: TRBJ2-5

CDR3 protein: CAWSPGTTGYEQYF
CDR3 DNA: TGTGCCTGGAGTCCCGGGACAACCGGATACGAGCAGTACTTC
CDR3 length: 14
clone size: medium-sized
V gene: TRBV30
D gene: .
J gene: TRBJ2-7

CDR3 protein: CASAGGWGYTF
CDR3 DNA: TGTGCCAGCGCAGGGGGCTGGGGCTACACCTTC
CDR3 length: 11
clone size: .
V gene: TRBV6-1
D gene: TRBD1
J gene: TRBJ1-2

CDR3 protein: CASSYGDRGYEQYF
CDR3 DNA: TGTGCCAGCAGTTACGGGGACAGGGGTTACGAGCAGTACTTC
CDR3 length: 14
clone size: medium-sized
V gene: TRBV6-5
D gene: TRBD1
J gene: TRBJ2-7

CDR3 protein: CASEGGRGYEQYF
CDR3 DNA: TGTGCCAGCGAGGGGGGACGAGGGTACGAGCAGTACTTC
CDR3 length: 13
clone size: large
V gene: TRBV2
D gene: .
J gene: TRBJ2-7

CDR3 protein: CASSPRTGLRGYTF
CDR3 DNA: TGTGCCAGCAGCCCCCGGACAGGGTTGAGAGGCTACACCTTC
CDR3 length: 14
clone size: .
V gene: TRBV7-2
D gene: TRBD1
J gene: TRBJ1-2